The text below deals with one T cell receptor (beta chain). As yet, its antigen is unknown. Using immunoSEQ multiplex PCR, the repertoire was profiled, and TCRdb retains in-frame clones only, with some absent. The sample contains hundreds of thousands of clones, roughly 84% of which appear only once. The donors were part of the validation cohort, which consisted of some 120 subjects and was separate from the first cohort of roughly 620 subjects. The data belong to a study of cytomegalovirus exposure and HLA in healthy donors. Study-level points and caveats: The tendency of first-cohort TCR clusters to co-occur in the roughly 130 validation repertoires emerged from a later analysis.

With 2 bases removed from V and 2 bases from J, the gap between germline ends came to 6 bases. The CDR3 spans 13 residues. Germline V gene sequence: CDR1 SGHVS, CDR2 FNYEAQ. Sequences were obtained from PBMCs. The clonotype was recovered from a man younger than 30 in good health and CMV-seropositive. This chain joins TRBV7-6 and TRBJ2-5; D ambiguous. The CDR3 reads CASSLRSQETQYF. In DNA form, the CDR3 reads TGTGCCAGCAGCTTAAGGTCTCAAGAGACCCAGTACTTC.